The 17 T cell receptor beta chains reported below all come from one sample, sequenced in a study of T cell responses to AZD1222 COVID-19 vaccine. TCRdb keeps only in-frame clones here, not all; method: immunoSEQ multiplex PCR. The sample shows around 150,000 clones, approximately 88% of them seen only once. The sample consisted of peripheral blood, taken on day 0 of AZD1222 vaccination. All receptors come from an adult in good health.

This CDR3 is CSASVRQGHSYNEQFF. CDR3 DNA: TGCAGTGCTAGTGTTCGACAGGGCCACTCCTACAATGAGCAGTTCTTC. The rearrangement joins TRBV20-1 to TRBJ2-1; 7 positions agree with TRBD1. The CDR3 totals 16 residues. Germline assignment: CDR1 DFQATT and CDR2 SNEGSKA (reference sequence). V lost 3 bases to trimming and J lost 0 bases; unmatched junction nucleotides: 8.

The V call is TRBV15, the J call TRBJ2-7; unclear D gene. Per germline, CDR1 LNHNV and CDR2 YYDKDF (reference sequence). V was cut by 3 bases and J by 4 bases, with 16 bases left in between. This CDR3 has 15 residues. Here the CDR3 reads CATSSPTGVGYEQYF. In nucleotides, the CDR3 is TGTGCCACCAGCAGTCCCACTGGAGTGGGGTACGAGCAGTACTTC.

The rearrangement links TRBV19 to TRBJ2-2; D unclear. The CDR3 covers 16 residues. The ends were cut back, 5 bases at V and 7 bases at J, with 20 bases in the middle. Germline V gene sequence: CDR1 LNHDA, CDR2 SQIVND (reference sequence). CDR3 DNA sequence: TGTGCCAGTAGTCCGAATCCCTCTTCAGTGAGCGGGGAGCTGTTTTTT. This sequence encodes CASSPNPSSVSGELFF.

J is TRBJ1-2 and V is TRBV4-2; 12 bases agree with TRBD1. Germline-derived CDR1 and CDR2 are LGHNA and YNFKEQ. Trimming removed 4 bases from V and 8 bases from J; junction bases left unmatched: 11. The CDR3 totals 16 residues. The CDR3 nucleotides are TGTGCCAGCAGCCTTTCGGGACAGGGGGCAAATTCAGGCTACACCTTC. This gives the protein CASSLSGQGANSGYTF.

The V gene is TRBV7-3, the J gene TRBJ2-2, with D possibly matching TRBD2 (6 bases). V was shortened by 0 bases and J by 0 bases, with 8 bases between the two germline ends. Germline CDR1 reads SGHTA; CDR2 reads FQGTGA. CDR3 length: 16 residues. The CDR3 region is CASSLTGGPNTGELFF. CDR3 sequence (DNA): TGTGCCAGCAGCTTAACGGGGGGACCGAACACCGGGGAGCTGTTTTTT.

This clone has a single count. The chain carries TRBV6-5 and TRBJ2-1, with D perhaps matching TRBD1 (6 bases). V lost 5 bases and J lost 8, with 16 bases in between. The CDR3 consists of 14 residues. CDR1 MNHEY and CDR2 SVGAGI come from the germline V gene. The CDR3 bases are TGTGCCAGCAGTCCCCTACAGGGAAGGGATGAGCAGTTCTTC. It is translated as CASSPLQGRDEQFF.

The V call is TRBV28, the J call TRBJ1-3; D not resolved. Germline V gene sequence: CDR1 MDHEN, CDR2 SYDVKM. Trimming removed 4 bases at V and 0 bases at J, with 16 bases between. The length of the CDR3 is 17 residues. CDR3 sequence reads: CASSSLTTSSSGNTIYF. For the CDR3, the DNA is TGTGCCAGCAGTTCTCTCACTACATCATCCTCTGGAAACACCATATATTTT.

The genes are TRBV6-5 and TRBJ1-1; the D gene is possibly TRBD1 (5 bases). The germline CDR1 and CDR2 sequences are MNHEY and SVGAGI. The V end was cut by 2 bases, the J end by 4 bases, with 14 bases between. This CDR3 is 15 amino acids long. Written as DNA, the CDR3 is TGTGCCAGCAGTTACCAACAGCCAGGGATCACTGAAGCTTTCTTT. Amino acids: CASSYQQPGITEAFF.

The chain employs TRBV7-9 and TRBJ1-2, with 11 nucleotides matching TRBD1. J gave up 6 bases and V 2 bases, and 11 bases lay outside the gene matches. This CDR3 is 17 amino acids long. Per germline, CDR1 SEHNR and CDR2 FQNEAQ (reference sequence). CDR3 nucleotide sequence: TGTGCCAGCAGCTTATTCGCCAGCGGGACAGGGGGGGATGGCTACACCTTC. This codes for CASSLFASGTGGDGYTF.

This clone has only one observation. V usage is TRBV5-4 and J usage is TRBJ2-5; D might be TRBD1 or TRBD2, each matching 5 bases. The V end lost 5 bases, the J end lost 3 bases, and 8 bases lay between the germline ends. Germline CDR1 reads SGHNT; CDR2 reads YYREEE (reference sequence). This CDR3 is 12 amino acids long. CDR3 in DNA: TGTGCCAGCAGAGGGGACGAAGAGACCCAGTACTTC. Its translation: CASRGDEETQYF.

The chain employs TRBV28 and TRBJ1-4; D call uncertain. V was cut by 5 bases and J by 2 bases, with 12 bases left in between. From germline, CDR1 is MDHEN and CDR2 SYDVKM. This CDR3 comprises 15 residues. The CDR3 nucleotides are TGTGCCAGCAGTCGCTATCAGCTTACTAATGAAAAACTGTTTTTT. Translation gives CASSRYQLTNEKLFF.

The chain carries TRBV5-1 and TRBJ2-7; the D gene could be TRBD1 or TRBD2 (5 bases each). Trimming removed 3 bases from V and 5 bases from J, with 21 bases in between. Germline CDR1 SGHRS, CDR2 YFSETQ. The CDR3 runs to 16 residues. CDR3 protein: CASSSQGAASRDEQYF. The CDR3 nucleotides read TGCGCCAGCAGCTCGCAAGGGGCCGCCTCGAGGGACGAGCAGTACTTC.

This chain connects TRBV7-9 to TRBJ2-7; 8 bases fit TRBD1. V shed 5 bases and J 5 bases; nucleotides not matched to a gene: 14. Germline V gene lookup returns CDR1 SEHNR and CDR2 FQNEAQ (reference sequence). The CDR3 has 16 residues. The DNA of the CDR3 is TGTGCCAGCAGCAAATACCAGGGACAGGAATCCCACGAGCAGTACTTC. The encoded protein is CASSKYQGQESHEQYF.

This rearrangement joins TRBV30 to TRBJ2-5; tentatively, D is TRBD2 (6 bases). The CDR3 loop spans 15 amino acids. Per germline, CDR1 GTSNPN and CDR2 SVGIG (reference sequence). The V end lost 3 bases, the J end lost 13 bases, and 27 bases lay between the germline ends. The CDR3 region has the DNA TGTGCCTGGAGAGCCAACCCTCAAACCCGCGGGGTCACGTACTTC. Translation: CAWRANPQTRGVTYF.

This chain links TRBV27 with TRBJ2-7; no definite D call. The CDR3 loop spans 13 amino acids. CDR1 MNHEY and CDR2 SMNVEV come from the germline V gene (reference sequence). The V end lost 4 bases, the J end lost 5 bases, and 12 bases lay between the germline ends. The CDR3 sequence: CASSYSGRDEQYF. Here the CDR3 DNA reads TGTGCCAGCAGTTACAGTGGACGGGACGAGCAGTACTTC.

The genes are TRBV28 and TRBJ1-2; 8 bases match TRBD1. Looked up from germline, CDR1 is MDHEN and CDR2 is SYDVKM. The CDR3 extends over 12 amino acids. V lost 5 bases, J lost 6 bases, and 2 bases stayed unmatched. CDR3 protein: CASSPRGHGYTF. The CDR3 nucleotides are TGTGCCAGCAGTCCCAGGGGGCATGGCTACACCTTC.

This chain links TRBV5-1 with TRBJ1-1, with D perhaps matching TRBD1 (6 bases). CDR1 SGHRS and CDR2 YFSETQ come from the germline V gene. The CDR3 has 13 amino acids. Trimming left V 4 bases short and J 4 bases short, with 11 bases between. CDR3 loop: CASSPPGVTEAFF. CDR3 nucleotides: TGCGCCAGCAGCCCGCCAGGGGTCACTGAAGCTTTCTTT.